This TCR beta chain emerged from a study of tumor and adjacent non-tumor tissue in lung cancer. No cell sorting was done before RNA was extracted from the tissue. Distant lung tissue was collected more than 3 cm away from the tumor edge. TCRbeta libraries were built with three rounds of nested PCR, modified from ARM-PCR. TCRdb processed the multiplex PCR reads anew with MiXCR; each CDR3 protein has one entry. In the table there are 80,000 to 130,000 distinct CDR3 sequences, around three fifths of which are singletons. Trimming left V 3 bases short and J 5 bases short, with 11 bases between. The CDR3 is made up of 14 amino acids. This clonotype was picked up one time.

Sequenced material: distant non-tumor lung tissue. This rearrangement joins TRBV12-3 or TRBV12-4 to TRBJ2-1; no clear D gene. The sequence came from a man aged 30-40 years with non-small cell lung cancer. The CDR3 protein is CASSFFYHDNEQFF. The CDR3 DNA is TGTGCCAGCAGTTTCTTTTATCACGACAATGAGCAGTTCTTC.